This TCR beta chain was captured by sequencing in a study of shared clonotypes between healthy human individuals. The germline V gene has CDR1 SQVTM and CDR2 ANQGSEA. This CDR3 contains 11 residues. V was clipped by 7 bases and J by 8 bases; unmatched bases: 6. Terminally differentiated effector memory CD45RA+ cells were excluded by CCR7 positive selection of CD45RO-negative cells. The repertoire was sequenced with immunoSEQ multiplex PCR; TCRdb's copy has only in-frame clones and lacks some. In the table there are 2 million to 2.5 million clones, about 92% of which are singletons. The rearrangement links TRBV29-1 to TRBJ1-1; 8 nucleotides match TRBD1. This sequence originates from a man between 18 and 35 years old in good health. Some clones in this sample may be carry-over from other donors' samples. Input material: naive CD8+ T cells from PBMCs. The CDR3 bases are TGCAGCGCAAACCCAGGGGGCGAAGCTTTCTTT. Amino acid sequence: CSANPGGEAFF.